This T cell receptor beta chain stems from a study of human T cells and chemical hapten exposure. TCRdb independently ran MiXCR on the RACE reads; one entry per CDR3 protein. The data contain roughly 360,000 distinct CDR3 sequences, approximately 4.4% of them seen just once; the ten biggest clones take up under 3%. Described time point: patch test 1, 2 weeks after DPC sensitization. Treatment specified: therapeutic diphenylcyclopropenone sensitization with weekly scalp DPC. Germline lookup yields CDR1 SGHRS and CDR2 YFSETQ. Trimming shortened V by 2 bases and J by 1 base, and 6 bases separated the two germline ends. The CDR3 is made up of 13 amino acids. This clonotype was detected many times.

The sample here was whole blood, taken in connection with sensitization to the hapten diphenylcyclopropenone (DPC). This TCR was recovered from a woman in her forties or fifties with alopecia areata. Some clones in this sample may be carry-over from other donors' samples. The chain uses TRBV5-1 and TRBJ2-5; D gene uncertain. DNA for the CDR3: TGCGCCAGCAGCTTTGAAACCCAAGAGACCCAGTACTTC. It encodes CASSFETQETQYF. Combining the CDR3 with reference TRBV5-1 and TRBJ2-5 gives the whole variable domain KAGVTQTPRYLIKTRGQQVTLSCSPISGHRSVSWYQQTPGQGLQFLFEYFSETQRNKGNFPGRFSGRQFSNSRSEMNVSTLELGDSALYLCASSFETQETQYFGPGTRLLVL.